This T cell receptor beta chain was sequenced in a study of graft-versus-host responses after intestinal transplantation. Looking at the study overall: Uniformly, recipients were administered anti-thymocyte globulin induction with subsequent tacrolimus and steroids for 3 to 4 years. Study results and caveats: An association linked early post-transplant HvG declines with peak circulating GvH clone levels. Subjects displaying graft-donor T cell macrochimerism possessed elevated graft-versus-host to host-versus-graft clonal ratios inside allografts. Some GvH clones appeared in ileal mucosa or blood before recipient bone marrow.

As concerns this clone: What it binds is not known.

Germline CDR1 and CDR2: SGHKS and YYEKEE (reference sequence). J gave up 0 bases and V 5 bases, and 9 bases lay outside the gene matches. This CDR3 has 16 residues. Sequencing used immunoSEQ multiplex PCR; TCRdb keeps in-frame clones, though not all of them. This sample has 90,000 to 120,000 clones, with roughly 87% found just once. This specimen was unstimulated CD4+ T cells sorted from spleen or lymph node cells, taken before transplant. The genes are TRBV5-5 and TRBJ2-7; the match to TRBD1 covers 9 bases. This clonotype was sampled from a human donor who was the organ donor for an intestinal transplant. The CDR3 reads CASSSGQGTSSYEQYF. DNA for the CDR3: TGTGCCAGCAGTTCGGGACAGGGAACGAGCTCCTACGAGCAGTACTTC.